The rows below give T cell receptor beta chains drawn from one sample of a study of low-dose radiotherapy and immunotherapy resistance in tumors. TCRdb analysed the reads with MiXCR anew, one entry per CDR3 protein. Counted here are about 97,000 distinct CDR3 sequences, less than 25% occurring once; the ten biggest clones make up about 4%. The source was PBMCs, collected after low-dose radiotherapy plus immunotherapy. The receptors originated from a male donor with prostate cancer. Each CDR3 is given with its conserved first and last residue. D genes are given only for firm matches. Rows may omit the clone size; those that give it use once, few, many or a size class.

.	TRBV6-1	TRBD1	TRBJ2-5	CASSYIPDRGGETQYF	TGTGCCAGCAGTTACATCCCGGACAGGGGTGGTGAGACCCAGTACTTC
.	TRBV5-1	.	TRBJ2-5	CASSSTGGTQETQYF	TGCGCCAGCAGTTCTACCGGGGGCACACAAGAGACCCAGTACTTC
many	TRBV5-1	TRBD1	TRBJ2-3	CASSGGQGTDTQYF	TGCGCCAGCAGCGGGGGACAGGGCACAGATACGCAGTATTTT
many	TRBV5-1	TRBD2	TRBJ2-5	CASSLVAGQQETQYF	TGCGCCAGCAGCTTGGTAGCGGGGCAACAAGAGACCCAGTACTTC
many	TRBV10-2	TRBD2	TRBJ2-7	CASSSVGGLASYEQYF	TGCGCCAGCAGCTCAGTGGGGGGACTAGCGTCCTACGAGCAGTACTTC
.	TRBV10-3	.	TRBJ2-6	CAISDSSGANVLTF	TGTGCCATCAGTGATAGCTCTGGGGCCAACGTCCTGACTTTC
many	TRBV6-5	TRBD1	TRBJ1-2	CASSFRGSGYTF	TGTGCCAGCAGTTTCAGGGGGAGCGGCTACACCTTC
many	TRBV11-2	.	TRBJ1-6	CASSLDQNNSPLHF	TGTGCCAGCAGCTTAGATCAGAACAATTCACCCCTCCACTTT
many	TRBV4-1	.	TRBJ1-6	CASSQEEGSSPLHF	TGCGCCAGCAGCCAAGAAGAAGGTAGTTCACCCCTCCACTTT
many	TRBV5-1	TRBD2	TRBJ2-3	CASSLHERGGTDTQYF	TGCGCCAGCAGCCTACATGAGCGGGGGGGCACAGATACGCAGTATTTT
many	TRBV7-9	.	TRBJ1-5	CASSPPGGQPQHF	TGTGCCAGCAGCCCCCCCGGCGGTCAGCCCCAGCATTTT
few	TRBV7-9	.	TRBJ2-7	CASSPHLYEQYF	TGTGCCAGCAGCCCCCATCTCTACGAGCAGTACTTC
once	TRBV5-1	TRBD2	TRBJ2-5	CASSSGDGRKETQYF	TGCGCCAGCAGCTCGGGGGACGGGAGGAAAGAGACCCAGTACTTC
.	TRBV12-5	TRBD1	TRBJ1-5	CASGLVLGRGHGRPQHF	TGTGCTAGTGGTTTGGTACTTGGCAGGGGGCATGGAAGGCCCCAGCATTTT
.	TRBV5-1	.	TRBJ1-3	CASSFLGRNSGNTIYF	TGCGCCAGCAGCTTCCTAGGACGAAACTCTGGAAACACCATATATTTT
many	TRBV7-9	TRBD1	TRBJ1-2	CASSLEGAGGDYGYTF	TGTGCCAGCAGCTTAGAGGGAGCAGGGGGAGACTATGGCTACACCTTC
.	TRBV6-6	.	TRBJ2-5	CASSYWLGVKGYQETQYF	TGTGCCAGCAGTTACTGGTTGGGGGTAAAAGGTTACCAAGAGACCCAGTACTTC
many	TRBV2	.	TRBJ2-1	CASRDTWRSNSYNEQFF	TGTGCCAGCAGAGACACTTGGCGCTCCAACTCCTACAATGAGCAGTTCTTC
many	TRBV11-2	.	TRBJ1-4	CASSSAYEKLFF	TGTGCCAGCAGCTCCGCTTATGAAAAACTGTTTTTT
.	TRBV6-1	.	TRBJ2-3	CASSERAGTSTDTQYF	TGTGCCAGCAGTGAACGTGCAGGGACTAGCACAGATACGCAGTATTTT
.	TRBV7-8	.	TRBJ1-2	CASSLTGPSYGYTF	TGTGCCAGCAGCTTAACAGGACCGTCCTATGGCTACACCTTC
many	TRBV5-1	TRBD2	TRBJ2-1	CASSITGGPGHEQFF	TGCGCCAGCAGCATTACGGGGGGGCCCGGGCATGAGCAGTTCTTC
many	TRBV4-2	TRBD1	TRBJ2-7	CASSQETTGAEQYF	TGTGCCAGCAGCCAAGAGACTACAGGGGCCGAGCAGTACTTC
many	TRBV12-3/TRBV12-4	TRBD2	TRBJ2-5	CASSLGSGGGQETQYF	TGTGCCAGCAGTTTGGGTAGCGGGGGCGGCCAAGAGACCCAGTACTTC
many	TRBV20-1	.	TRBJ2-5	CSAPRGSGQETQYF	TGCAGTGCCCCCCGGGGTAGCGGACAAGAGACCCAGTACTTC
many	TRBV20-1	.	TRBJ2-3	CSARSTGTSTDTQYF	TGCAGTGCTAGGAGCACCGGGACTAGCACAGATACGCAGTATTTT
.	TRBV7-9	.	TRBJ2-7	CASSQLKLTGAYEQYF	TGTGCCAGCAGCCAACTTAAACTCACCGGAGCATACGAGCAGTACTTC
many	TRBV6-2/TRBV6-3	.	TRBJ2-3	CASRQTSTDTQYF	TGTGCCAGCAGGCAAACTAGCACAGATACGCAGTATTTT
few	TRBV21-1	.	TRBJ1-4	CASSPFRGRGYNEKLFF	TGTGCCAGCAGCCCCTTCCGGGGGAGGGGGTATAATGAAAAACTGTTTTTT
many	TRBV20-1	.	TRBJ1-4	CSASGGVNEKLFF	TGCAGTGCTTCCGGGGGGGTTAATGAAAAACTGTTTTTT